This T cell receptor beta chain was profiled in a study of Ad26.COV2.S vaccination and SARS-CoV-2 variants. The V end lost 3 bases, the J end lost 3 bases, and 11 bases lay between the germline ends. The CDR3 totals 14 residues. Looked up from germline, CDR1 is LNHDA and CDR2 is SQIVND (reference sequence). Treatment defined: around 19 received Ad26.COV2.S at low or high dose, single or two shots; about 5 received placebo; per-sample allocation not given. Sampling took place 63 days after the first vaccine or placebo injection. Clones were read by immunoSEQ multiplex PCR, and TCRdb kept only the in-frame ones, dropping some. The sample lists a few hundred thousand clones, about 92% occurring once.

This chain uses TRBV19 with TRBJ1-2; no clear D gene. Sequencing used peripheral blood, obtained in a trial of Ad26.COV2.S vaccine versus placebo. This receptor was identified in a person aged 18-65 years who received the Ad26.COV2.S COVID-19 vaccine or a placebo. The CDR3 sequence: CASSIMGEDYGYTF. The CDR3, as DNA: TGTGCCAGTAGTATCATGGGAGAAGACTATGGCTACACCTTC.